The table lists the clone carrying this TCR beta chain with a count of one. The sample originates from a study of OX40 agonist ivuxolimab in advanced cancers. Study summary: Dose-escalation subjects each had hepatocellular carcinoma, melanoma, renal cell or head and neck cancer.

Clones were read by immunoSEQ multiplex PCR, and TCRdb kept only the in-frame ones, dropping some. The table records around 56,000 clones, approximately 86% of them present only once. CDR3 length equals 16 residues. Per germline, CDR1 SNHLY and CDR2 FYNNEI. Trimming removed 5 bases from V and 1 base from J; junction bases left unmatched: 5. The rearrangement links TRBV2 to TRBJ2-1, with 10 bases matching TRBD2. The TCR comes from an adult with an advanced solid tumor such as melanoma, head and neck, liver or kidney cancer. The sequencing here drew on CD4+ or CD8+ T cells sorted from blood, taken in a trial of the OX40 agonist ivuxolimab. In DNA form, the CDR3 reads TGTGCCAGCAGTACCCCTAGCGGGAGTTCCTACAATGAGCAGTTCTTC. Amino acid sequence: CASSTPSGSSYNEQFF.